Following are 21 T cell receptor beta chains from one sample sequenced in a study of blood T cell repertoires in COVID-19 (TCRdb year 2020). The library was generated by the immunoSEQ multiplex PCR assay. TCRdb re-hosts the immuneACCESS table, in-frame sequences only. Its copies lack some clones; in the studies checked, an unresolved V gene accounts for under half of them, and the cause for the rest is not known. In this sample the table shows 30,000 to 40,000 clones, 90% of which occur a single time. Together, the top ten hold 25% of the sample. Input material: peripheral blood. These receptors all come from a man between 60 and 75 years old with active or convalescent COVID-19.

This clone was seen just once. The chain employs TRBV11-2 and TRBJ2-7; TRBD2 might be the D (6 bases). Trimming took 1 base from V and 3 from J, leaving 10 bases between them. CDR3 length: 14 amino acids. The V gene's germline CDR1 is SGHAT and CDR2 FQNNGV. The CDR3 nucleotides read TGTGCCAGCAGCTTAGGCCCGGGGGTCTACGAGCAGTACTTC. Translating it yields CASSLGPGVYEQYF.

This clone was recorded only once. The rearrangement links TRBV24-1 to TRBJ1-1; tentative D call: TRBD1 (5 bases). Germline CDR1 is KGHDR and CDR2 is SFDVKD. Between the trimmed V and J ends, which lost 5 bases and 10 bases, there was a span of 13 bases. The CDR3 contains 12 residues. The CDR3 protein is CATSGSSGVAFF. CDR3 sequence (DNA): TGTGCCACCAGTGGGTCTTCGGGGGTAGCTTTCTTT.

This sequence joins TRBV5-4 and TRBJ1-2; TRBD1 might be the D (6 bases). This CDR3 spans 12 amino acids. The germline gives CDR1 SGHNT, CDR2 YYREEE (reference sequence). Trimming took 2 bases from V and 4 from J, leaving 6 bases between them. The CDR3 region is CASSLQGYGYTF. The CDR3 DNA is TGTGCCAGCAGCTTACAGGGCTATGGCTACACCTTC.

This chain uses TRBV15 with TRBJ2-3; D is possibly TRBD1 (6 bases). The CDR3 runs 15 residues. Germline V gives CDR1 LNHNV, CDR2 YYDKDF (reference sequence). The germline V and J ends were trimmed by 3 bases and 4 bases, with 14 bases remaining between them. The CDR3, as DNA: TGTGCCACCAGCAGCTATGGGACAAGTCCAGATACGCAGTATTTT. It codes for CATSSYGTSPDTQYF. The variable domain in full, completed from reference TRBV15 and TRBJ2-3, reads DAMVIQNPRYQVTQFGKPVTLSCSQTLNHNVMYWYQQKSSQAPKLLFHYYDKDFNNEADTPDNFQSRRPNTSFCFLDIRSPGLGDTAMYLCATSSYGTSPDTQYFGPGTRLTVL.

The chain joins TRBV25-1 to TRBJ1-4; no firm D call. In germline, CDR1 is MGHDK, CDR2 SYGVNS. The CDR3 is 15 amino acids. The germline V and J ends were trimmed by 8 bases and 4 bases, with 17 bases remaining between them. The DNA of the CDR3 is TGTGCCAGCTCACCGGGTCTGGTACTTAATGAAAAACTGTTTTTT. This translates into CASSPGLVLNEKLFF. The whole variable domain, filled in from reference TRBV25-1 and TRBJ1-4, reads EADIYQTPRYLVIGTGKKITLECSQTMGHDKMYWYQQDPGMELHLIHYSYGVNSTEKGDLSSESTVSRIRTEHFPLTLESARPSHTSQYLCASSPGLVLNEKLFFGSGTQLSVL.

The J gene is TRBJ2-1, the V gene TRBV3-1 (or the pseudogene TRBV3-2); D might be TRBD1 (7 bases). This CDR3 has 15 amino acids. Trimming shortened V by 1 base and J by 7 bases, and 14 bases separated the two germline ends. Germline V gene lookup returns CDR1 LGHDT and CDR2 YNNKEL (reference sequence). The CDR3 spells CASSQGRDRGNEQFF. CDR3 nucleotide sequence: TGTGCCAGCAGCCAAGGGAGGGACAGAGGGAATGAGCAGTTCTTC.

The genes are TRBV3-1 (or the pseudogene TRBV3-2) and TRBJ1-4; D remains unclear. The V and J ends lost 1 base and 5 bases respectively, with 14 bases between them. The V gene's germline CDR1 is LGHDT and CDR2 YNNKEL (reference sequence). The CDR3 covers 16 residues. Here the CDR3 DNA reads TGTGCCAGCAGCCAAGCAATGGCCGGAGGAAATGAAAAACTGTTTTTT. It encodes CASSQAMAGGNEKLFF.

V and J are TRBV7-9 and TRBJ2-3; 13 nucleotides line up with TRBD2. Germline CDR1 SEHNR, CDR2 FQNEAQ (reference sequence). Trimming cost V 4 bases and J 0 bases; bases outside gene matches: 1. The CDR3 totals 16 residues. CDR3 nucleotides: TGTGCCAGCAGCTCGGGACTAGCGGGGAGCACAGATACGCAGTATTTT. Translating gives CASSSGLAGSTDTQYF.

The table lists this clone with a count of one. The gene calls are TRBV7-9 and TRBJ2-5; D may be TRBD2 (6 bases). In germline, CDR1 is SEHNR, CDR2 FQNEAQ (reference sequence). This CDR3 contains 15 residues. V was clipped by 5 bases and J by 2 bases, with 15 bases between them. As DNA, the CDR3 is TGTGCCAGCAGCATCCTCCGGGACTTTCAAGAGACCCAGTACTTC. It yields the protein CASSILRDFQETQYF.

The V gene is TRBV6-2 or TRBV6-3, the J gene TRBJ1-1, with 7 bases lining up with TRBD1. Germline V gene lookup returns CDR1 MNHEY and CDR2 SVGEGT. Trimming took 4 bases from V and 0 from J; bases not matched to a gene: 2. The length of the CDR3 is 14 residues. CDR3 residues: CASSSGGMNTEAFF. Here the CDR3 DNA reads TGTGCCAGCAGTTCAGGGGGTATGAACACTGAAGCTTTCTTT.

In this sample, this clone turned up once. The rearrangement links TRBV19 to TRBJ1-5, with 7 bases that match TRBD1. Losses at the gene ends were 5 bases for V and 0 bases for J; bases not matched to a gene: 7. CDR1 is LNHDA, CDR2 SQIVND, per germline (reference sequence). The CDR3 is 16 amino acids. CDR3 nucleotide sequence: TGTGCCAGTAGTCCACTACAGGGGAGTAGCAATCAGCCCCAGCATTTT. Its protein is CASSPLQGSSNQPQHF.

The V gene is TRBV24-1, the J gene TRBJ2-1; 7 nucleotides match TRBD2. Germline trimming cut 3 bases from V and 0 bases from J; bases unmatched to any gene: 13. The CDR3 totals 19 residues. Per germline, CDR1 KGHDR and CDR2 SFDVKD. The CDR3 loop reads CATSDPTGGPGSSYNEQFF. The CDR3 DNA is TGTGCCACCAGTGATCCCACGGGAGGTCCCGGAAGCTCCTACAATGAGCAGTTCTTC.

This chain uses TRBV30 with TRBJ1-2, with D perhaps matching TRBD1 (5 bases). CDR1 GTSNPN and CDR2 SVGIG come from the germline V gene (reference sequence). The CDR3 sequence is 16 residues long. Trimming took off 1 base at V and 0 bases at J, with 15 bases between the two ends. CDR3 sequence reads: CAWSGGEGLPNYGYTF. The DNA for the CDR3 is TGTGCCTGGAGTGGGGGGGAGGGCCTGCCTAACTATGGCTACACCTTC.

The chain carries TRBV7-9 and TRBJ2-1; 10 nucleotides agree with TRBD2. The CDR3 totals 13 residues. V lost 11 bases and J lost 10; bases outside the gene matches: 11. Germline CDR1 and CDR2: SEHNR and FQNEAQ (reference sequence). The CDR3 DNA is TGTGCCTCCGGGACTAGCGTCGGGGGGGAGCAGTTCTTC. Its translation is CASGTSVGGEQFF.

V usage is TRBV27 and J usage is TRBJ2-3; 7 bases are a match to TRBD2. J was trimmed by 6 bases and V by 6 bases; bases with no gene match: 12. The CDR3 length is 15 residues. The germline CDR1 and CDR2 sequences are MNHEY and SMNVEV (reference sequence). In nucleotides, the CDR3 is TGTGCCAGCAGCTTGGTGGGGGGGTTCGGTGATACGCAGTATTTT. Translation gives CASSLVGGFGDTQYF.

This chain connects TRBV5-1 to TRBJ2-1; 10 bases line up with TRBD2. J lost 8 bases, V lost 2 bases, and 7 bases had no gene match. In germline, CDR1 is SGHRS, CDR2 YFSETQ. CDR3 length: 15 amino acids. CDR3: CASSFLAGVLDEQFF. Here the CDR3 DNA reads TGCGCCAGCAGCTTTCTAGCGGGAGTTCTCGATGAGCAGTTCTTC.

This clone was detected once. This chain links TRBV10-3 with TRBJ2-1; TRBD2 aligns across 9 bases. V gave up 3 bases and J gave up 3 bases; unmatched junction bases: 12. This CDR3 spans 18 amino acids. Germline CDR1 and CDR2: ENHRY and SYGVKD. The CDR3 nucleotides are TGTGCCATCAGTGATGGCGGGAGGGCCCTTCGGGGCTACAATGAGCAGTTCTTC. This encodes CAISDGGRALRGYNEQFF.

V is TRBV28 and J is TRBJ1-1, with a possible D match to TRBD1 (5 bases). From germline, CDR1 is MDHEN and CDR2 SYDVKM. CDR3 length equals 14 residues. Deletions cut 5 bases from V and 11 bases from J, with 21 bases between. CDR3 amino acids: CASSLVSAPRGAFF. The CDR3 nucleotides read TGTGCCAGCAGTCTCGTATCGGCACCTCGGGGGGCTTTCTTT.

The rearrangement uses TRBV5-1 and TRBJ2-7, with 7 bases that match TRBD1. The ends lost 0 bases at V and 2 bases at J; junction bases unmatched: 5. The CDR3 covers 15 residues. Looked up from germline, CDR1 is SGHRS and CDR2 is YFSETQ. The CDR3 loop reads CASSLASGQTYEQYF. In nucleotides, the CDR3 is TGCGCCAGCAGCTTGGCCTCGGGACAGACCTACGAGCAGTACTTC.

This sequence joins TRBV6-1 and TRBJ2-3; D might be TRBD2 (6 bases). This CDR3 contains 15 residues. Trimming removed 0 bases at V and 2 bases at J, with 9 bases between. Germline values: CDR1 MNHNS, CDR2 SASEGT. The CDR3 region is CASSEALAVTDTQYF. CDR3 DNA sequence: TGTGCCAGCAGTGAAGCCTTAGCGGTCACAGATACGCAGTATTTT.

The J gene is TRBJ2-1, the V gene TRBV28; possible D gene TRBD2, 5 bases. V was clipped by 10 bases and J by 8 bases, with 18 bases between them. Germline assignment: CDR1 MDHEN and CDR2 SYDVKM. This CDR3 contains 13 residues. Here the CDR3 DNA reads TGTGCCACCCGAAGCCGGGGAATGGATGAGCAGTTCTTC. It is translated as CATRSRGMDEQFF. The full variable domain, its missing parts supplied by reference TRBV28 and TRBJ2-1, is DVKVTQSSRYLVKRTGEKVFLECVQDMDHENMFWYRQDPGLGLRLIYFSYDVKMKEKGDIPEGYSVSREKKERFSLILESASTNQTSMYLCATRSRGMDEQFFGPGTRLTVL.